This T cell receptor beta chain was retrieved from a study of OX40 agonist ivuxolimab in advanced cancers. Study-wide results and limits: Expanded clones tended on average to be more numerous among CD8+ T cells than CD4+.

On this clone: Its antigen is unidentified.

Produced via immunoSEQ multiplex PCR; TCRdb's table is partial and in-frame only. The sample has 20,000 to 25,000 clones, about 87% seen once. V was trimmed by 4 bases and J by 6 bases, leaving 13 bases between them. Germline loops: CDR1 MGHRA, CDR2 YSYEKL. The CDR3 totals 13 residues. Source: CD4+ or CD8+ T cells sorted from blood, taken in a trial of the OX40 agonist ivuxolimab. The chain joins TRBV4-1 to TRBJ2-7; D is tentatively TRBD1 or TRBD2 (5 bases each). The receptor's source is an adult with an advanced solid tumor such as melanoma, head and neck, liver or kidney cancer. The CDR3 reads CASSLRGAAEQYF. The DNA of the CDR3 is TGCGCCAGCAGCCTCCGAGGGGCGGCCGAGCAGTACTTC.